Listed below are T cell receptor beta chains from one sample, sequenced in a study of T cell repertoires and Cas9 in healthy adults. Profiled with immunoSEQ multiplex PCR; TCRdb holds only in-frame clones, not every one. This sample has some 20,000 clones; about 89% occur once, and the top ten carry roughly 1.6%. The sample comprised CD4+ effector T cells (CD127+, CD25-, CD137-, CD154-) from PBMCs; culture status not recorded. The receptor source for this set is a human donor in good health. CDR3s include the opening cysteine and the closing phenylalanine or tryptophan.

TRBV14,TRBJ2-5,CASSLPDWYQETQYF
TRBV19,TRBJ2-3,CASSTLRSGRSGSTQYF
TRBV28,TRBJ2-5,CASSPGRQETQYF
TRBV10-3,TRBJ1-3,CAISLGNTIYF
TRBV4-3,-,CASSQSDSYEQYF
TRBV9,TRBJ1-2,CASSVGQGGYGYTF
TRBV6-6,TRBJ1-1,CASSYLQGGTEAFF
TRBV18,TRBJ1-2,CASSPGLLNYGYTF
TRBV28,TRBJ1-2,CASSFPASGGYTF
TRBV25-1,TRBJ2-2,CASRAPDTGELFF
TRBV7-9,TRBJ1-3,CASSPSSYVSGNTIYF
TRBV5-1,TRBJ2-1,CASRRLHDSYNEQFF
TRBV5-1,TRBJ1-1,CASSWTSRDTEAFF
TRBV6-6,TRBJ1-1,CASSLEDTEAFF
TRBV18,TRBJ2-5,CASSPSQGLQETQYF
TRBV19,TRBJ2-7,CASSREAASYEQYF
TRBV10-3,TRBJ2-1,CAIRINNEQFF
TRBV28,TRBJ2-5,CASSTRDRGIQETQYF
TRBV10-1,TRBJ2-2,CASSQSGANTGELFF
TRBV28,TRBJ1-3,CASSFGDRGTGNTIYF
TRBV6-1,TRBJ1-2,CASSSGSYGYTF
TRBV6-5,TRBJ2-1,CASSLREEQFF
TRBV7-3,TRBJ2-1,CASSLSRDYNEQFF
TRBV18,TRBJ2-7,CASSPLVGPENYEQYF
TRBV7-2,TRBJ2-1,CASNGRDRGRGEQFF
TRBV7-2,TRBJ1-3,CASSFLWGRSSGNTIYF
TRBV28,TRBJ1-5,CASSKADRGNQPQHF
TRBV6-1,TRBJ2-1,CASSEAPGADNEQFF
TRBV7-2,TRBJ2-6,CASSLRLAGTGANVLTF
TRBV5-8,TRBJ2-2,CASSRGLAGGYTGELFF
TRBV30,TRBJ2-7,CALGTAAGYEQYF
TRBV11-2,TRBJ1-1,CASSLQRNTEAFF